This T cell receptor beta chain was sequenced in a study of early T cells in non-severe SARS-CoV-2 infection. Looking at the study overall: Bulk RNA taken from unsorted whole blood was sequenced, leaving chains unpaired.

On this clonotype: Its antigen is still unknown.

The protocol attached unique molecular identifiers to individual cDNA molecules. TCRdb recomputed calls from the 5' RACE reads with MiXCR, one row per CDR3 protein. The data show around 72,000 distinct CDR3 sequences, 10% seen once. Whole-study findings and limits: Anti-spike CD8 responses were favored by VDJdb matching, which missed private and CD4 specificities.

The trim removed 5 bases at V and 5 bases at J, leaving 8 bases unmatched. There are 13 residues in the CDR3. The germline V gene has CDR1 DFQATT and CDR2 SNEGSKA (reference sequence). This TCR was recovered from an adult who was a healthcare worker with PCR-confirmed SARS-CoV-2 infection or an uninfected control (not recorded which). The sample consisted of whole blood, taken at baseline. V usage is TRBV20-1 and J usage is TRBJ1-1; 7 bases align to TRBD1. The CDR3 DNA is TGCAGTGCTCAGGGGGGGCGCGGGACTGAAGCTTTCTTT. Residues: CSAQGGRGTEAFF.